This T cell receptor (beta chain) was documented in a study of spatial heterogeneity in lung cancer. Study-wide findings and caveats: Within tumors, counts of expanded alpha and beta TCRs tracked tumor mutation counts.

About this clonotype: As yet, its antigen is unknown.

CDR1 is SQVTM, CDR2 ANQGSEA, per germline. V trimming: 8 bases; J trimming: 2 bases; junction bases outside the gene matches: 19. CDR3 length: 19 residues. Unique molecular identifiers, one per molecule, were present on every TCR cDNA molecule. MiXCR, applied by TCRdb to the 5' RACE reads, yields one record per CDR3 protein. The profile shows 5,800 or so distinct CDR3 sequences, 20% to 30% of them singletons. The time point: sample taken at primary tumor resection. Patients with untreated early-stage non-small cell lung cancer, numbering around 72, were the donors. Sequencing covered unsorted whole RNA taken from tumor, nontumor lung or frozen PBMC.

Sequenced material: lung tumor tissue, taken at surgery. This receptor was identified in a male donor with early-stage non-small cell lung cancer. J is TRBJ2-1 and V is TRBV29-1; 12 positions agree with TRBD2. The CDR3, as DNA: TGCAGCCACTTACCGTGGGAACTAGCGGGAGGAAGGGCCTACAATGAGCAGTTCTTC. Protein: CSHLPWELAGGRAYNEQFF.